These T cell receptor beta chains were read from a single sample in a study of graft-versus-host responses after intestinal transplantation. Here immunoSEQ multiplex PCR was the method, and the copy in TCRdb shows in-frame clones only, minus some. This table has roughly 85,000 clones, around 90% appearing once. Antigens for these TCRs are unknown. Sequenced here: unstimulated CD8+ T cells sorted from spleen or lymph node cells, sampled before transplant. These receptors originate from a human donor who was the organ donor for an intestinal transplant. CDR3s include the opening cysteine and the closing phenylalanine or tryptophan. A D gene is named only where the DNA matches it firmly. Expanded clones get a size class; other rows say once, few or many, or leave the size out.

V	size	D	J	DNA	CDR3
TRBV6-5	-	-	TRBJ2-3	TGTGCCAGCAGTTACTCGAACGCTTACTTCACAGATACGCAGTATTTT	CASSYSNAYFTDTQYF
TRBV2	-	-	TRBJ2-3	TGTGCCAGCAGGAAGAGACAGCTCTCAGATACGCAGTATTTT	CASRKRQLSDTQYF
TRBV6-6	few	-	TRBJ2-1	TGTGCCAGCAGTTACTCGGGAGGAACCTACAATGAGCAGTTCTTC	CASSYSGGTYNEQFF
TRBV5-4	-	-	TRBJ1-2	TGTGCCAGCAGCTTACTACTCCAAGGGAACTATGGCTACACCTTC	CASSLLLQGNYGYTF
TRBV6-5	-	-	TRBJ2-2	TGTGCCAGCAGTTCCCTCCTGGGGAACACCGGGGAGCTGTTTTTT	CASSSLLGNTGELFF
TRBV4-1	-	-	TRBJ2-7	TGCGCCAGCAGCCAAACTCTGTCGCCATCCTACGAGCAGTACTTC	CASSQTLSPSYEQYF
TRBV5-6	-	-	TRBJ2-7	TGTGCCAGCAGCTTGGTTTCGTCCTACGAGCAGTACTTC	CASSLVSSYEQYF
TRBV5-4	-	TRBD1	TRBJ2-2	TGTGCCAGCAGCACGTGGACAGGGACCGGGGAGCTGTTTTTT	CASSTWTGTGELFF
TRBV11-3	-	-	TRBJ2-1	TGTGCCAGCAGCCCGCTGGGAATGGGCGATGAGCAGTTCTTC	CASSPLGMGDEQFF
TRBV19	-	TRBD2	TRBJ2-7	TGTGCCAGTAGTATCGGCGGGAGTTACGAGCAGTACTTC	CASSIGGSYEQYF
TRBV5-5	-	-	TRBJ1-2	TGTGCCAGCAGCTTCGAAGACGAAAGGAGTGGCTACACCTTC	CASSFEDERSGYTF
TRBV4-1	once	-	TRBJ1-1	TGCGCCAGCAGCCAAGCCGGGACGAACACTGAAGCTTTCTTT	CASSQAGTNTEAFF
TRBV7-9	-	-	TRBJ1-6	TGTGCCAGCAGCCAGATGGGGGGAGATTCACCCCTCCACTTT	CASSQMGGDSPLHF
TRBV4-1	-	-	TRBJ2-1	TGCGCCAGCAGCCAAGCCGCGGGGGTACAGGGCGAGCAGTTCTTC	CASSQAAGVQGEQFF
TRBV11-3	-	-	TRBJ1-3	TGTGCCAGCAGCTCCCGACAGAACGGAGAAAACACCATATATTTT	CASSSRQNGENTIYF
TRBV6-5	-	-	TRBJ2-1	TGTGCCAGCAGTTATATCGGGGTCTGGTCTGAGCAGTTCTTC	CASSYIGVWSEQFF
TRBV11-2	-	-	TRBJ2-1	TGTGCCAGCAGCTCCTATCAGAATGAGCAGTTCTTC	CASSSYQNEQFF
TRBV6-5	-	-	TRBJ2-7	TGTGCCAGCAGTTACTCGGTCTCCGGGGAGCAGTACTTC	CASSYSVSGEQYF
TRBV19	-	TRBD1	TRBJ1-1	TGTGCGAGCCGTCCGGGACAGGGGCTCAGAACTGAAGCTTTCTTT	CASRPGQGLRTEAFF
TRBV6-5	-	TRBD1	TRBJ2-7	TGTGCCAGCAGTAACGACAGGGCGGGCTACGAGCAGTACTTC	CASSNDRAGYEQYF
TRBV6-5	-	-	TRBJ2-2	TGTGCCAGCAGTTACCTATCTTTATGGACCGGGGAGCTGTTTTTT	CASSYLSLWTGELFF
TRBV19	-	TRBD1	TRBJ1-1	TGTGCCAGTAGTATAGATACAGGGGCCACCACTGAAGCTTTCTTT	CASSIDTGATTEAFF
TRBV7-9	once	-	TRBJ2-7	TGTGCCAGCAGTCCGGGATTCCCATACGAGCAGTACTTC	CASSPGFPYEQYF
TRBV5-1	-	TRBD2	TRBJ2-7	TGCGCCAGCAAGGGACTAGCGGGATCCTCCTACGAGCAGTACTTC	CASKGLAGSSYEQYF
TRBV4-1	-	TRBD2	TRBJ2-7	TGCGCCAGCAGCCAGAGCGGGGGGGCCTTCTTCGACGAGCAGTACTTC	CASSQSGGAFFDEQYF
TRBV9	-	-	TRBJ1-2	TGTGCCAGCAGCGTAGGGCGGGGGAACTATGGCTACACCTTC	CASSVGRGNYGYTF
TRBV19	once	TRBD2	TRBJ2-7	TGTGCCAGTAGTATCCCTAGCGGGGCTTACGAGCAGTACTTC	CASSIPSGAYEQYF
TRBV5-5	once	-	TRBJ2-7	TGTGCCAGCAGCCTGACAGACTACGAGCAGTACTTC	CASSLTDYEQYF